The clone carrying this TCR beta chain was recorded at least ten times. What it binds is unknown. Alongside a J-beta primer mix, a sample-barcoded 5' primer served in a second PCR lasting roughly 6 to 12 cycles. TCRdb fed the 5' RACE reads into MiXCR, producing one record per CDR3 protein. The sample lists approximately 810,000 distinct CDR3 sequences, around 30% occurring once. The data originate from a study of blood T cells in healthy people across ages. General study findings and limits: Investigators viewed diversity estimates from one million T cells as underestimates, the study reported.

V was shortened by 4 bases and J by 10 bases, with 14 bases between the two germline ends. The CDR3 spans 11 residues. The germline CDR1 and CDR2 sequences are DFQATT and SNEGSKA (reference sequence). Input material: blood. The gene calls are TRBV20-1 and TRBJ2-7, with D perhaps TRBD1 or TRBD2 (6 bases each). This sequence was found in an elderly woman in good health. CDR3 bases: TGCAGTGCTACCCTACGGGGGCCTCAGTACTTC. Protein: CSATLRGPQYF.